Detailed here is one T cell receptor beta chain. TCRdb's copy holds only in-frame clones and misses some; the assay was immunoSEQ multiplex PCR. In the table there are 200,000 to 250,000 clones, 70% to 90% of which are singletons. V was pared by 6 bases and J by 5 bases, with 6 bases between. The CDR3 spans 11 residues. The V gene's germline CDR1 is WSHSY and CDR2 SAAADI. These data come from a study of blood T cell repertoires in COVID-19. Source material: PBMCs or T cells enriched from blood (not recorded which). The chain links TRBV10-2 to TRBJ2-3; a weak D match, TRBD1 (5 bases). This clonotype was sampled from a woman in her 50s with acute COVID-19. The CDR3 here is CASRGVDTQYF. Written as DNA, the CDR3 is TGCGCCAGCAGAGGGGTAGATACGCAGTATTTT.